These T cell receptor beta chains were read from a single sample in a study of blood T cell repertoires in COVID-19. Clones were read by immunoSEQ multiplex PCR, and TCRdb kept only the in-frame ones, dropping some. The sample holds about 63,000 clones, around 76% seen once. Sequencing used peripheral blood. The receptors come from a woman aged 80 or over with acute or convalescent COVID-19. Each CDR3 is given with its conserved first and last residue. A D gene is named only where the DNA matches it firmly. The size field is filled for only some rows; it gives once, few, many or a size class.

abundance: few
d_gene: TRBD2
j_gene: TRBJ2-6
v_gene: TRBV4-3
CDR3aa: CASSQDQTSGSSGANVLTF
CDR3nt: TGCGCCAGCAGCCAAGATCAGACTAGCGGAAGCTCTGGGGCCAACGTCCTGACTTTC

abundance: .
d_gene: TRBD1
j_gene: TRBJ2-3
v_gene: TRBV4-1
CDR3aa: CASSRLDRGKGTDTQYF
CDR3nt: TGCGCCAGCAGCCGCCTTGACAGGGGTAAGGGCACAGATACGCAGTATTTT

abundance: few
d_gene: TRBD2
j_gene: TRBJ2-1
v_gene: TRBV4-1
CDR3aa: CASSQPRLAPKPGSSYNEQFF
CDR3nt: TGCGCCAGCAGCCAACCAAGACTAGCGCCCAAACCCGGAAGCTCCTACAATGAGCAGTTCTTC

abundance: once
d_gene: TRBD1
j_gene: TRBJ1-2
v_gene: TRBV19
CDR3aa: CASSTSRGLYGYTF
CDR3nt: TGTGCCAGTAGTACCTCCAGGGGGCTCTATGGCTACACCTTC

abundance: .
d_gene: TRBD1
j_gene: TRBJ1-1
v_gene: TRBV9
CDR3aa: CASSVDPGGSGTEAFF
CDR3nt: TGTGCCAGCAGCGTAGATCCAGGGGGATCAGGCACTGAAGCTTTCTTT

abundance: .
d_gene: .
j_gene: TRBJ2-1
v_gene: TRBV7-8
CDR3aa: CASSLTSLNEQFF
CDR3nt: TGTGCCAGCAGCTTAACTTCCCTCAATGAGCAGTTCTTC

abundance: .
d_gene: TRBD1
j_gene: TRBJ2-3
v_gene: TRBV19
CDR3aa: CASSPRTGSTDTQYF
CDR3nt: TGTGCCAGTAGTCCCCGGACAGGGAGCACAGATACGCAGTATTTT

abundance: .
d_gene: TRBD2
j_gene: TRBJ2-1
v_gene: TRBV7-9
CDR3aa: CASMLAGADEQFF
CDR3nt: TGTGCCAGCATGCTAGCGGGAGCCGATGAGCAGTTCTTC

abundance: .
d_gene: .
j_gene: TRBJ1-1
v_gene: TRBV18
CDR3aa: CASSPAGGTEAFF
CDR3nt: TGTGCCAGCTCACCGGCCGGGGGGACTGAAGCTTTCTTT

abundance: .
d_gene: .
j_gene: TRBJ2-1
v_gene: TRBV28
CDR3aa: CASSFRGAAEQFF
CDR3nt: TGTGCCAGCAGTTTCAGGGGAGCGGCTGAGCAGTTCTTC

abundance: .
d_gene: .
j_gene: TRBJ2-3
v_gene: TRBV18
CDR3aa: CASQAGRSTDTQYF
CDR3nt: TGTGCCAGCCAAGCTGGGAGGAGCACAGATACGCAGTATTTT

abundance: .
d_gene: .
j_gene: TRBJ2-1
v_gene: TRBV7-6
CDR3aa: CASSARGNEQFF
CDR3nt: TGTGCCAGCAGCGCACGGGGCAATGAGCAGTTCTTC

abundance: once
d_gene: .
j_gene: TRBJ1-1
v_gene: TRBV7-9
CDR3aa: CASSLIELRGTEAFF
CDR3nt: TGTGCCAGCAGCTTAATAGAACTTCGAGGCACTGAAGCTTTCTTT